The T cell receptor beta chain under discussion was sequenced for a study of Tregs in tolerant kidney transplant recipients. Study results and limitations: Activated donor B cell expansion appeared to reveal the most relevant donor-specific TCRbeta repertoire.

Libraries were prepared by immunoSEQ multiplex PCR; TCRdb keeps only in-frame clonotypes and omits some of them. Of roughly 66,000 clones listed, roughly 92% are singletons. Thawed PBMCs were FACS-sorted into unstimulated CD4+CD25+CD127- regulatory T cells, CD4+CD25- non-regulatory cells, CD4 and CD8 cells. To note about this clone: Its specificity is unknown.

The germline gives CDR1 SQVTM, CDR2 ANQGSEA. With 0 bases removed from V and 1 base from J, the gap between germline ends came to 6 bases. The CDR3 covers 13 residues. This clonotype was sampled from a human donor who received a combined kidney and bone marrow transplant. The rearrangement joins TRBV29-1 to TRBJ1-2; D uncertain. The specimen comprised CD8+ T cells from blood, sampled before the transplant. The CDR3 sequence: CSVEDEINYGYTF. CDR3 sequence (DNA): TGCAGCGTTGAAGATGAGATTAACTATGGCTACACCTTC.